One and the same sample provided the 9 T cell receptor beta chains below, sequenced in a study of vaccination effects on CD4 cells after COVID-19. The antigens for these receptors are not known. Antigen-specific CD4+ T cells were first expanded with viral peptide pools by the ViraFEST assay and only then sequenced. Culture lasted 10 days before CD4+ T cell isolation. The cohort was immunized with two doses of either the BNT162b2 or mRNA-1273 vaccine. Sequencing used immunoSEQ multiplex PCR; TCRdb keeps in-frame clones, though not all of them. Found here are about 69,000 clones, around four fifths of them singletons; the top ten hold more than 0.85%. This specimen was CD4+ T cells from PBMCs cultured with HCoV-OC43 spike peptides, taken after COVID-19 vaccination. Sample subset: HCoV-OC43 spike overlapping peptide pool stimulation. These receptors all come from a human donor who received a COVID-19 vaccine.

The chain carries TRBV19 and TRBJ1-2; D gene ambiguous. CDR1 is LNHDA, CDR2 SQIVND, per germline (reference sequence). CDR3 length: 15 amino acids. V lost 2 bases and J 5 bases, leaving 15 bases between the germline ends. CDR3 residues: CASSIPGPNKYGYTF. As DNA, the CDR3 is TGTGCCAGTAGTATACCGGGCCCGAACAAGTATGGCTACACCTTC.

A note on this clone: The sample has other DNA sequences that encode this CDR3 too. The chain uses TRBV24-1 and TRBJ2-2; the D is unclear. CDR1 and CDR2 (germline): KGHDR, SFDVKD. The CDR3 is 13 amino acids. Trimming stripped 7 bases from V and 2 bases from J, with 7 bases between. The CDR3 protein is CATSRPNTGELFF. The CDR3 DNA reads TGTGCCACCAGCCGACCCAACACCGGGGAGCTGTTTTTT.

The CDR3 coding sequence is TGTGCCAGCAGCTTCGGGCCCCAAGAGACCCAGTACTTC. This gives the protein CASSFGPQETQYF. The chain carries TRBV7-2 and TRBJ2-5; D unclear. V dropped 3 bases and J dropped 1 base, with 6 bases sitting between them. CDR1 SGHTA and CDR2 FQGNSA come from the germline V gene. This CDR3 is built from 13 residues. Together with reference TRBV7-2 and TRBJ2-5, the CDR3 gives the full variable domain: GAGVSQSPSNKVTEKGKDVELRCDPISGHTALYWYRQSLGQGLEFLIYFQGNSAPDKSGLPSDRFSAERTGGSVSTLTIQRTQQEDSAVYLCASSFGPQETQYFGPGTRLLVL.

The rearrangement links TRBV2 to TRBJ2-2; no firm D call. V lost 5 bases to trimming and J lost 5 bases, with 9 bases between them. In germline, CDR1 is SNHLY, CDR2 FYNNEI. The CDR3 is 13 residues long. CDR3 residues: CASSQVLTGELFF. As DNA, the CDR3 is TGTGCCAGCAGTCAGGTTCTGACCGGGGAGCTGTTTTTT.

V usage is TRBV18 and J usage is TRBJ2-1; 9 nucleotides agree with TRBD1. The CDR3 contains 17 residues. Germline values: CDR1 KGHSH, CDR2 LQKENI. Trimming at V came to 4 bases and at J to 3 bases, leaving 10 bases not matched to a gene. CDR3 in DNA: TGTGCCAGCTCACTACATACCGGGACAGGGAGCTACAATGAGCAGTTCTTC. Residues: CASSLHTGTGSYNEQFF.

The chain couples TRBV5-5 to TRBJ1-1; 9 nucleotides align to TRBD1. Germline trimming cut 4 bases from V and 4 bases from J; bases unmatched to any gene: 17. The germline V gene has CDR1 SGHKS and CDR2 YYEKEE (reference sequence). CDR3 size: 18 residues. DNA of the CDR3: TGTGCCAGCAGCCCCCCGCCGACAGGGGGGAGTATCCGCACTGAAGCTTTCTTT. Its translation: CASSPPPTGGSIRTEAFF.

DNA for the CDR3: TGTGCCAGCCTCAGGGATATCCCCAATGAGCAGTTCTTC. Translation gives CASLRDIPNEQFF. The V gene is TRBV28, the J gene TRBJ2-1, with a tentative D call TRBD1 (5 bases). CDR3 length: 13 residues. CDR1 MDHEN and CDR2 SYDVKM come from the germline V gene. Trimming cost V 8 bases and J 6 bases, with 14 bases left between them.

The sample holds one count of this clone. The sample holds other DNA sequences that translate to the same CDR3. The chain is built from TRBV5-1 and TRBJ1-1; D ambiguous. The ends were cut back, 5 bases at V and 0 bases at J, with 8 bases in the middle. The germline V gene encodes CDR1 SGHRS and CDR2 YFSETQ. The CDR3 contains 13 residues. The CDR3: CASSSEMNTEAFF. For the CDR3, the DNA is TGCGCCAGCAGTTCCGAGATGAACACTGAAGCTTTCTTT.

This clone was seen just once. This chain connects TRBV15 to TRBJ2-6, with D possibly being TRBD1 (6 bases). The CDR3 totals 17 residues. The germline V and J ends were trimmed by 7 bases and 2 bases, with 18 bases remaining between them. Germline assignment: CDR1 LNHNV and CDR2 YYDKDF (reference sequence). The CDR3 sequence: CATKEAAGAAGANVLTF. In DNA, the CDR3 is TGTGCCACCAAGGAGGCAGCAGGGGCCGCTGGGGCCAACGTCCTGACTTTC. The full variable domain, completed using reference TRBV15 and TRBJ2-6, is DAMVIQNPRYQVTQFGKPVTLSCSQTLNHNVMYWYQQKSSQAPKLLFHYYDKDFNNEADTPDNFQSRRPNTSFCFLDIRSPGLGDTAMYLCATKEAAGAAGANVLTFGAGSRLTVL.